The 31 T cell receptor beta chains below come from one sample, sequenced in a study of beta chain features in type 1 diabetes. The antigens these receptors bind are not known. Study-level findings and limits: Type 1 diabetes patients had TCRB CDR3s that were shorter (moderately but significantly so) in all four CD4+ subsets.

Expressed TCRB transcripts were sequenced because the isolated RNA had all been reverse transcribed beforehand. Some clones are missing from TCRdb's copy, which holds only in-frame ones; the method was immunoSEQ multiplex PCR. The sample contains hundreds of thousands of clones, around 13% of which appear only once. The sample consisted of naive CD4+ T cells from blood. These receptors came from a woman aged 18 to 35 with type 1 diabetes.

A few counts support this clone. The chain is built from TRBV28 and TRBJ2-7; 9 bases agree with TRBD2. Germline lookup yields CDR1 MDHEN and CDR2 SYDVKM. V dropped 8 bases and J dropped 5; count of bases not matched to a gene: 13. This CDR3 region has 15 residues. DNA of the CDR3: TGTGCCAGCCGATCGCAAGCGGGAGGCCGAGACGAGCAGTACTTC. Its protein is CASRSQAGGRDEQYF.

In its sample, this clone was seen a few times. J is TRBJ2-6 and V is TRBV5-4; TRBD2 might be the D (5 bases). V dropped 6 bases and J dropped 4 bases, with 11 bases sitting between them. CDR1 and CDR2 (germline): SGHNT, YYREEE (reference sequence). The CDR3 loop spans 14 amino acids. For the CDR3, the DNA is TGTGCCAGCACCGGCCGGGAAGGGGCCAACGTCCTGACTTTC. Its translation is CASTGREGANVLTF. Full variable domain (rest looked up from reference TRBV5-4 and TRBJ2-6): ETGVTQSPTHLIKTRGQQVTLRCSSQSGHNTVSWYQQALGQGPQFIFQYYREEENGRGNFPPRFSGLQFPNYSSELNVNALELDDSALYLCASTGREGANVLTFGAGSRLTVL.

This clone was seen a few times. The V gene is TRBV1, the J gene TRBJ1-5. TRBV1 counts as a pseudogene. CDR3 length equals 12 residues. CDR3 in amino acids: CTSSQGGEPQHF. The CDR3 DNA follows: TGCACCAGCAGCCAAGGTGGAGAGCCCCAGCATTTT.

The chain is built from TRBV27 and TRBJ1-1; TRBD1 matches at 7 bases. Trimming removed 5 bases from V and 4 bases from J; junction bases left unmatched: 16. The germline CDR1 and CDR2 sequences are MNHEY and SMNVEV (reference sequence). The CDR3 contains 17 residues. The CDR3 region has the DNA TGTGCCAGCAGTCTCGACTATTACAGGGGCTTCGGCACTGAAGCTTTCTTT. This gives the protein CASSLDYYRGFGTEAFF.

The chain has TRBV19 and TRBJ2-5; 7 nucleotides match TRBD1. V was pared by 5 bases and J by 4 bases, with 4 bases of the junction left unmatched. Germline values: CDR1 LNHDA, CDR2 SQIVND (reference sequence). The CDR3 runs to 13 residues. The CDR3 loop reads CASSLGTVETQYF. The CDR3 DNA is TGTGCCAGTAGTTTAGGGACAGTAGAGACCCAGTACTTC.

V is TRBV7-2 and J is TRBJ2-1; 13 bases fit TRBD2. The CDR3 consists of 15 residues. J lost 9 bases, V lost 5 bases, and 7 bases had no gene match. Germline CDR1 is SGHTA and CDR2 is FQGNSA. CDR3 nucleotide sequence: TGTGCCAGCAGCAGGACTAGCGGGAGCCGGATTGAGCAGTTCTTC. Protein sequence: CASSRTSGSRIEQFF.

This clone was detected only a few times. CDR3: CASTRDSSNQPQHF. Here the CDR3 DNA reads TGTGCCAGCACCCGGGACAGTAGCAATCAGCCCCAGCATTTT. J is TRBJ1-5 and V is TRBV2; TRBD1 agrees at 7 bases. After removal of 7 bases from V and 0 bases from J, the junction contained 3 bases not matched to a gene. The CDR3 length is 14 residues. CDR1 and CDR2 (germline): SNHLY, FYNNEI. The full variable domain, with the rest looked up from reference TRBV2 and TRBJ1-5, is EPEVTQTPSHQVTQMGQEVILRCVPISNHLYFYWYRQILGQKVEFLVSFYNNEISEKSEIFDDQFSVERPDGSNFTLKIRSTKLEDSAMYFCASTRDSSNQPQHFGDGTRLSIL.

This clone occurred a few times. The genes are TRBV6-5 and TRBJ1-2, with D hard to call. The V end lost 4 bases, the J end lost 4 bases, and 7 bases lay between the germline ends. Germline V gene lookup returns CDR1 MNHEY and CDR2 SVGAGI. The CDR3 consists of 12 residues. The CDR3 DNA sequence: TGTGCCAGCAGTTCTGGAGGCTATGGCTACACCTTC. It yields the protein CASSSGGYGYTF.

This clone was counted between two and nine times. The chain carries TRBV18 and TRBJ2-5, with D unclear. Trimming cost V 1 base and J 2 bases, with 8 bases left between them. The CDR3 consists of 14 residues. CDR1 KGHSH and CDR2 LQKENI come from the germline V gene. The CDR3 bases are TGTGCCAGCTCACCACGTGGTCAGCAAGAGACCCAGTACTTC. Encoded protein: CASSPRGQQETQYF.

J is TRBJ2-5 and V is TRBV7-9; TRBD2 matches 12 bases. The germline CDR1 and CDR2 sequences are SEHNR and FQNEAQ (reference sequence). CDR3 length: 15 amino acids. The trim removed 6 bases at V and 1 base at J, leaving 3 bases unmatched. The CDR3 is CASSRLAGAQETQYF. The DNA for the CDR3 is TGTGCCAGCAGTCGACTAGCGGGGGCCCAAGAGACCCAGTACTTC.

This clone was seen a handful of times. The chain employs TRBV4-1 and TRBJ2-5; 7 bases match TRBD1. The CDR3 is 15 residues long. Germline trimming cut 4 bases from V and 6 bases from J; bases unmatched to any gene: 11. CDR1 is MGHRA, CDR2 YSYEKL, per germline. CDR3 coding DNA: TGCGCCAGCAGCCCCGTCGGAACAGGGGACAAGACCCAGTACTTC. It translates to CASSPVGTGDKTQYF.

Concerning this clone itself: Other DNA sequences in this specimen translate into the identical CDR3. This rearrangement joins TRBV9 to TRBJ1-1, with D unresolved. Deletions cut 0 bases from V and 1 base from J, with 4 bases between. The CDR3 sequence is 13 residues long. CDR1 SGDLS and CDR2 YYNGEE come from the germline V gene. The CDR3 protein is CASSVASNTEAFF. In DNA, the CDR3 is TGTGCCAGCAGCGTAGCCTCGAACACTGAAGCTTTCTTT. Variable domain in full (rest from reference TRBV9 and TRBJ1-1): DSGVTQTPKHLITATGQRVTLRCSPRSGDLSVYWYQQSLDQGLQFLIQYYNGEERAKGNILERFSAQQFPDLHSELNLSSLELGDSALYFCASSVASNTEAFFGQGTRLTVV.

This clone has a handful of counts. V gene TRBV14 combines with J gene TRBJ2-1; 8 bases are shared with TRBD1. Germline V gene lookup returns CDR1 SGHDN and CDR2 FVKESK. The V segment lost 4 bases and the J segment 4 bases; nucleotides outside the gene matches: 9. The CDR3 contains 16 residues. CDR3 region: CASSLRDRQLYNEQFF. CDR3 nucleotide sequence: TGTGCCAGCAGCCTCCGGGACAGGCAGCTGTACAATGAGCAGTTCTTC. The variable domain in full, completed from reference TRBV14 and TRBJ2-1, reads EAGVTQFPSHSVIEKGQTVTLRCDPISGHDNLYWYRRVMGKEIKFLLHFVKESKQDESGMPNNRFLAERTGGTYSTLKVQPAELEDSGVYFCASSLRDRQLYNEQFFGPGTRLTVL.

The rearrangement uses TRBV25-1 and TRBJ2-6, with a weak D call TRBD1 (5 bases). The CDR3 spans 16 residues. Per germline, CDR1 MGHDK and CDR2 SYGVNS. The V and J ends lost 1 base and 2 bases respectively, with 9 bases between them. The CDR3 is CASSEWGRAGANVLTF. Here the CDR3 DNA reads TGTGCCAGCAGTGAATGGGGCAGGGCTGGGGCCAACGTCCTGACTTTC.

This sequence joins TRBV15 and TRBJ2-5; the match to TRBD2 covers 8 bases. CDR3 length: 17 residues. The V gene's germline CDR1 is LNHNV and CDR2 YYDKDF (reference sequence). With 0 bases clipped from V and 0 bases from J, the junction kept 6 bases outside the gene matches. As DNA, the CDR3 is TGTGCCACCAGCAGAGAGCCGCTAGCGGGTAACCAAGAGACCCAGTACTTC. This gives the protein CATSREPLAGNQETQYF.

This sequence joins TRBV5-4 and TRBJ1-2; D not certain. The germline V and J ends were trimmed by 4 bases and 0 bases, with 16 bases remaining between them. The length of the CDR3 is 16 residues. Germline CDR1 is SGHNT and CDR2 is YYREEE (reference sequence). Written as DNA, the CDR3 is TGTGCCAGCAGCCTGATCTCGACTAGGACTAACTATGGCTACACCTTC. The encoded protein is CASSLISTRTNYGYTF.

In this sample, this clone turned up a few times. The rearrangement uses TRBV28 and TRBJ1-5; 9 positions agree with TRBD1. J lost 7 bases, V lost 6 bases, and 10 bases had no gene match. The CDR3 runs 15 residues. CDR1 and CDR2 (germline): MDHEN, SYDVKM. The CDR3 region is CASRFDRGRVQPQHF. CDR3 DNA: TGTGCCAGCAGATTCGACAGGGGGAGGGTACAGCCCCAGCATTTT.

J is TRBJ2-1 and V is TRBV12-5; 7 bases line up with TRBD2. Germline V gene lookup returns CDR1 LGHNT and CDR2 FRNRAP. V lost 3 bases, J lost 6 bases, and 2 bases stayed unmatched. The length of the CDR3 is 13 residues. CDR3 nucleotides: TGTGCTAGTGGTTTCTGGGGGGGCAATGAGCAGTTCTTC. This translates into CASGFWGGNEQFF.

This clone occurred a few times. CDR3 residues: CASSQWADRSYEQYF. CDR3 DNA sequence: TGTGCCAGCAGCCAATGGGCGGACAGGAGCTACGAGCAGTACTTC. The gene calls are TRBV14 and TRBJ2-7; 7 bases fit TRBD1. The V and J ends lost 2 bases and 3 bases, in that order; junction bases with no gene match: 7. In germline, CDR1 is SGHDN, CDR2 FVKESK. The CDR3 runs 15 residues. Variable domain in full (rest from reference TRBV14 and TRBJ2-7): EAGVTQFPSHSVIEKGQTVTLRCDPISGHDNLYWYRRVMGKEIKFLLHFVKESKQDESGMPNNRFLAERTGGTYSTLKVQPAELEDSGVYFCASSQWADRSYEQYFGPGTRLTVT.

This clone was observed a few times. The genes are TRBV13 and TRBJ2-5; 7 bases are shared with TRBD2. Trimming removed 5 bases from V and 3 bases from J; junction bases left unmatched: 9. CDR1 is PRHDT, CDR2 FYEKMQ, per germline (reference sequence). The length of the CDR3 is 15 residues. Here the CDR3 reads CASSPRSGTEETQYF. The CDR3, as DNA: TGTGCCAGCAGCCCCCGGAGCGGGACGGAAGAGACCCAGTACTTC.

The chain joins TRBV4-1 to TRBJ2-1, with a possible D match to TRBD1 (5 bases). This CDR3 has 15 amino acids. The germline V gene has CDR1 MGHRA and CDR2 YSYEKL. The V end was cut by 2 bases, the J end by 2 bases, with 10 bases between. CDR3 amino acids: CASSQLGRTYNEQFF. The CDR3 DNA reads TGCGCCAGCAGCCAATTGGGGCGGACCTACAATGAGCAGTTCTTC.

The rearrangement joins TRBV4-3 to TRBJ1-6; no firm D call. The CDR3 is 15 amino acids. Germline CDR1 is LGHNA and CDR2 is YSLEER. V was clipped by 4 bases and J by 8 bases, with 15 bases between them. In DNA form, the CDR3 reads TGCGCCAGCAGCCTCCTCTCCGAGGAGGATTCACCCCTCCACTTT. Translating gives CASSLLSEEDSPLHF.

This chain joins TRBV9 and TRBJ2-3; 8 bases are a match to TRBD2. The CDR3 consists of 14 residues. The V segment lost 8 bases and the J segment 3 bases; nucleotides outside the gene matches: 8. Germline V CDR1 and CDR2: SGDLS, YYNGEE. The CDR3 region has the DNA TGTGCCAGTGGCGGGGGGTTAGGAACAGATACGCAGTATTTT. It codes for CASGGGLGTDTQYF.

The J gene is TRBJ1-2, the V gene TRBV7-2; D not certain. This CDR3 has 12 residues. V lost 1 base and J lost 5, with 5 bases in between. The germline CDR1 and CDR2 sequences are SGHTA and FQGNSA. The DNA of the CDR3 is TGTGCCAGCAGCTTAGGGAGATATGGCTACACCTTC. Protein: CASSLGRYGYTF. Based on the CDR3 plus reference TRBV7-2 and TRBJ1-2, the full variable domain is GAGVSQSPSNKVTEKGKDVELRCDPISGHTALYWYRQSLGQGLEFLIYFQGNSAPDKSGLPSDRFSAERTGGSVSTLTIQRTQQEDSAVYLCASSLGRYGYTFGSGTRLTVV.

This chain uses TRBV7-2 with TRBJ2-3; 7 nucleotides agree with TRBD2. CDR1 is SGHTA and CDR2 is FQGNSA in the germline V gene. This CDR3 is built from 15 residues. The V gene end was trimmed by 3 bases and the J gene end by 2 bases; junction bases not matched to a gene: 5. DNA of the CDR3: TGTGCCAGCAGCTTGTGGACTAGTCTCACAGATACGCAGTATTTT. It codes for CASSLWTSLTDTQYF.

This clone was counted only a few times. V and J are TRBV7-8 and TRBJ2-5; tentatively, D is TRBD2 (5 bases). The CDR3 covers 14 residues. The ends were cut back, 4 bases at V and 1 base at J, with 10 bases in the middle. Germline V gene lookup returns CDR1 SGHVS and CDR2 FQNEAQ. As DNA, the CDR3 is TGTGCCAGCAGCTCTCGGGGAACCCAAGAGACCCAGTACTTC. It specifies CASSSRGTQETQYF.

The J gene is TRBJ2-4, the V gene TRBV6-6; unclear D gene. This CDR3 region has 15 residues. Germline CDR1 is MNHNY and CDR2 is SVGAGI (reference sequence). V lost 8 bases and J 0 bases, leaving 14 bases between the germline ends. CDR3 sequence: CASVGTPLAKNIQYF. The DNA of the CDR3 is TGTGCCAGCGTCGGTACGCCCCTAGCCAAAAACATTCAGTACTTC.

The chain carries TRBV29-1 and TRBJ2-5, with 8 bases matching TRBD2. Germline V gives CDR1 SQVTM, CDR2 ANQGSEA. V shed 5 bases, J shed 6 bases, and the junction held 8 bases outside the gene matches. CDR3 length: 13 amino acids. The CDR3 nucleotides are TGCAGCGTTCGTCGGGGGGGTATCAAGACCCAGTACTTC. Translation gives CSVRRGGIKTQYF.

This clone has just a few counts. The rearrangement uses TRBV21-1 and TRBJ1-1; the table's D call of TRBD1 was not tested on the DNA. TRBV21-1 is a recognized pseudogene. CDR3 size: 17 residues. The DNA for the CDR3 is TGTGCCAGCAGCAAAGCACGGGCAGGGCAGCCGAACACTGAAGCTTTCTTT. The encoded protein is CASSKARAGQPNTEAFF.

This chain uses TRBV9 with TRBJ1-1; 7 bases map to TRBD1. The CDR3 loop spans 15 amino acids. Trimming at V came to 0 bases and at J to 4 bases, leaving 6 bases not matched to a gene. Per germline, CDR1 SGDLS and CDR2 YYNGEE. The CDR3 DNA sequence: TGTGCCAGCAGCGTAGGTGGGCAGGGGGGCACTGAAGCTTTCTTT. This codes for CASSVGGQGGTEAFF.

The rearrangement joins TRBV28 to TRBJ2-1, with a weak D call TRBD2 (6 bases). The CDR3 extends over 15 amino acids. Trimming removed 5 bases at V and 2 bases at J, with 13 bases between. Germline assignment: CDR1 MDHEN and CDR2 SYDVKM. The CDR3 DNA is TGTGCCAGCAGTCCCTTTGCGGGGCCCTACAATGAGCAGTTCTTC. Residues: CASSPFAGPYNEQFF.